The 27 T cell receptor beta chains in this list originate from one sample, sequenced in a study of OX40 agonist ivuxolimab in advanced cancers. Clones were sequenced by immunoSEQ multiplex PCR, and TCRdb holds only the in-frame ones, with some missing. The sample gives over 65,000 clones, roughly 91% of which show up once; 0.32% is in the top ten. The specimen comprised CD4+ or CD8+ T cells sorted from blood, sampled in a trial of the OX40 agonist ivuxolimab. Receptors were obtained from an adult with an advanced solid tumor such as melanoma, head and neck, liver or kidney cancer.

The chain links TRBV19 to TRBJ2-6, with D possibly matching TRBD1 (5 bases). This CDR3 spans 21 amino acids. V lost 2 bases and J lost 1, with 24 bases in between. The V gene's germline CDR1 is LNHDA and CDR2 SQIVND (reference sequence). As DNA, the CDR3 is TGTGCCAGTAGTATAAGGGTAGGTGGTGGCAGGGCAGGATCTGGGGCCAACGTCCTGACTTTC. Its protein is CASSIRVGGGRAGSGANVLTF.

The chain joins TRBV6-5 to TRBJ2-1; 7 bases line up with TRBD2. The CDR3 has 15 residues. The germline gives CDR1 MNHEY, CDR2 SVGAGI. The trim removed 6 bases at V and 2 bases at J, leaving 7 bases unmatched. The CDR3 DNA reads TGTGCCAGCAGCGGAGCGGGATTCACCTACAATGAGCAGTTCTTC. Protein: CASSGAGFTYNEQFF.

This clone has just one count. The J gene is TRBJ1-3, the V gene TRBV7-9; D is ambiguous. Germline V gene data show CDR1 as SEHNR and CDR2 as FQNEAQ (reference sequence). The CDR3 is made up of 14 amino acids. V lost 4 bases and J 4 bases, leaving 11 bases between the germline ends. In nucleotides, the CDR3 is TGTGCCAGCAGCTCACCATCGGCCGGAAACACCATATATTTT. This sequence encodes CASSSPSAGNTIYF.

This chain connects TRBV7-8 to TRBJ2-3; D not certain. Germline lookup yields CDR1 SGHVS and CDR2 FQNEAQ. V lost 0 bases and J 4 bases, leaving 5 bases between the germline ends. CDR3 size: 13 residues. For the CDR3, the DNA is TGTGCCAGCAGCTTAGCGTGGGCAGATACGCAGTATTTT. Amino acid sequence: CASSLAWADTQYF. The entire variable domain, with the rest obtained from reference TRBV7-8 and TRBJ2-3, is as follows: GAGVSQSPRYKVAKRGQDVALRCDPISGHVSLFWYQQALGQGPEFLTYFQNEAQLDKSGLPSDRFFAERPEGSVSTLKIQRTQQEDSAVYLCASSLAWADTQYFGPGTRLTVL.

The V gene is TRBV12-5, the J gene TRBJ2-7; D ambiguous. The CDR3 contains 17 residues. CDR1 is LGHNT and CDR2 is FRNRAP in the germline V gene. Trimming shortened V by 2 bases and J by 0 bases, and 17 bases separated the two germline ends. The CDR3 coding sequence is TGTGCTAGTGGTTTGCTTGTGGGCACACCGCTCTCCTACGAGCAGTACTTC. It codes for CASGLLVGTPLSYEQYF.

V gene TRBV9 combines with J gene TRBJ2-1, with 8 positions matching TRBD2. J lost 4 bases, V lost 4 bases, and 10 bases had no gene match. The germline V gene has CDR1 SGDLS and CDR2 YYNGEE. The length of the CDR3 is 16 residues. Here the CDR3 DNA reads TGTGCCAGCAGCCCAGGCTCGCTAGCGGGTTACAATGAGCAGTTCTTC. This encodes CASSPGSLAGYNEQFF.

The DNA of the CDR3 is TGTGCCAGCAGCCCCGGGACAGGAGAGTACAATGAGCAGTTCTTC. Translated, it gives CASSPGTGEYNEQFF. The V call is TRBV7-2, the J call TRBJ2-1, with 8 bases identical to TRBD1. This CDR3 comprises 15 residues. The germline CDR1 and CDR2 sequences are SGHTA and FQGNSA. J lost 4 bases, V lost 5 bases, and 7 bases had no gene match.

V usage is TRBV18 and J usage is TRBJ2-7; D perhaps matches TRBD2 (6 bases). V was clipped by 5 bases and J by 3 bases, with 14 bases between them. The CDR3 sequence is 14 residues long. Germline values: CDR1 KGHSH, CDR2 LQKENI. The CDR3 sequence: CASSSQTGVYEQYF. The CDR3 DNA reads TGTGCCAGCTCATCACAGACGGGGGTCTACGAGCAGTACTTC.

This chain uses TRBV7-8 with TRBJ1-6, with D maybe TRBD1 (6 bases). The CDR3 has 17 residues. Germline CDR1 and CDR2: SGHVS and FQNEAQ. The V gene lost 6 bases and the J gene lost 3 bases, with 18 bases spanning the gap. CDR3 sequence reads: CASSSNDRRIYNSPLHF. The DNA for the CDR3 is TGTGCCAGCAGTTCGAACGACAGGCGGATCTATAATTCACCCCTCCACTTT.

This chain joins TRBV18 and TRBJ1-5; 7 bases are shared with TRBD1. This CDR3 has 15 residues. Per the germline V gene, CDR1 is KGHSH and CDR2 is LQKENI. J was trimmed by 5 bases and V by 3 bases; bases with no gene match: 7. The CDR3 DNA reads as TGTGCCAGCTCACCTCAGACAGGGTGGGATCAGCCCCAGCATTTT. This codes for CASSPQTGWDQPQHF.

The chain employs TRBV10-1 and TRBJ1-1; D is uncertain. The CDR3 runs 13 residues. Trimming removed 6 bases from V and 1 base from J, with 9 bases in between. CDR1 and CDR2 (germline): WNHNN, SYGVQD (reference sequence). In DNA form, the CDR3 reads TGCGCCAGCAGAGAGACGACGAACACTGAAGCTTTCTTT. As protein: CASRETTNTEAFF.

The chain employs TRBV7-2 and TRBJ2-5; the match to TRBD2 covers 16 bases. Trimming cost V 5 bases and J 1 base; bases outside gene matches: 4. CDR1 and CDR2 from the germline V gene are SGHTA and FQGNSA. The CDR3 is made up of 17 amino acids. The CDR3 sequence: CASSLGLAGGIQETQYF. The CDR3 DNA is TGTGCCAGCAGCCTGGGACTAGCGGGGGGGATCCAAGAGACCCAGTACTTC.

This chain joins TRBV28 and TRBJ2-7, with TRBD1 matching over 9 bases. Trimming removed 7 bases from V and 7 bases from J; junction bases left unmatched: 14. The CDR3 totals 15 residues. Germline values: CDR1 MDHEN, CDR2 SYDVKM. The CDR3 is CASIKDRGYSGEQYF. The DNA of the CDR3 is TGTGCCAGCATCAAAGACAGGGGGTATTCGGGGGAGCAGTACTTC.

The V gene is TRBV5-6, the J gene TRBJ2-7, with 9 bases lining up with TRBD1. Germline loops: CDR1 SGHDT, CDR2 YYEEEE. V was pared by 7 bases and J by 5 bases, with 7 bases of the junction left unmatched. The CDR3 spans 13 residues. The CDR3 sequence is CASAGTGGNEQYF. The CDR3 nucleotides are TGTGCCAGCGCAGGTACAGGGGGCAACGAGCAGTACTTC.

The chain links TRBV6-6 to TRBJ2-3; 11 nucleotides match TRBD2. This CDR3 has 15 amino acids. CDR1 and CDR2 (germline): MNHNY, SVGAGI (reference sequence). J lost 6 bases, V lost 6 bases, and 8 bases had no gene match. In DNA, the CDR3 is TGTGCCAGCAGCTTTAGCGGGGGGGCAACTGATACGCAGTATTTT. Amino acids: CASSFSGGATDTQYF.

This clone was seen a single time. The chain combines TRBV5-1 with TRBJ1-1; D uncertain. CDR3 length: 14 residues. Per germline, CDR1 SGHRS and CDR2 YFSETQ. Trimming took 4 bases from V and 4 from J, leaving 14 bases between them. The CDR3 sequence is CASSPPEMSTEAFF. In DNA, the CDR3 is TGCGCCAGCAGCCCCCCGGAGATGAGCACTGAAGCTTTCTTT.

The sample holds one count of this clone. V usage is TRBV6-5 and J usage is TRBJ2-1; the match to TRBD2 covers 9 bases. There are 14 residues in the CDR3. The V gene end was trimmed by 4 bases and the J gene end by 5 bases; junction bases not matched to a gene: 3. Germline CDR1 and CDR2: MNHEY and SVGAGI. CDR3 sequence: CASSLTSGDNEQFF. CDR3 DNA sequence: TGTGCCAGCAGTTTGACTAGCGGAGACAATGAGCAGTTCTTC.

The V gene is TRBV10-3, the J gene TRBJ2-5; D not certain. V lost 2 bases, J lost 3 bases, and 10 bases lay in between. Germline V gives CDR1 ENHRY, CDR2 SYGVKD. The length of the CDR3 is 14 residues. The CDR3 reads CAISEGLPKETQYF. The CDR3 DNA sequence: TGTGCCATCAGTGAGGGCCTCCCAAAAGAGACCCAGTACTTC.

The chain combines TRBV29-1 with TRBJ1-1; D is perhaps TRBD1 (6 bases). CDR1 SQVTM and CDR2 ANQGSEA come from the germline V gene. CDR3 length equals 12 residues. V dropped 3 bases and J dropped 11 bases, with 16 bases sitting between them. For the CDR3, the DNA is TGCAGCGTTGAGGGTACAGGGTTGAGCGCTTTCTTT. It encodes CSVEGTGLSAFF.

The gene calls are TRBV11-2 and TRBJ2-3; 7 bases agree with TRBD2. Trimming took 5 bases from V and 2 from J; bases not matched to a gene: 7. Germline assignment: CDR1 SGHAT and CDR2 FQNNGV. The CDR3 is made up of 15 amino acids. DNA for the CDR3: TGTGCCAGCAGCCGAAGCGGGGTGGACACAGATACGCAGTATTTT. It specifies CASSRSGVDTDTQYF. Based on the CDR3 plus reference TRBV11-2 and TRBJ2-3, the full variable domain is EAGVAQSPRYKIIEKRQSVAFWCNPISGHATLYWYQQILGQGPKLLIQFQNNGVVDDSQLPKDRFSAERLKGVDSTLKIQPAKLEDSAVYLCASSRSGVDTDTQYFGPGTRLTVL.

Concerning this clone: Other DNA sequences in this sample translate to the same CDR3. The chain couples TRBV4-3 to TRBJ2-1; D may be TRBD1 or TRBD2 (6 bases each). V lost 0 bases to trimming and J lost 4 bases, with 19 bases between them. The germline V gene encodes CDR1 LGHNA and CDR2 YSLEER. The CDR3 is 18 amino acids. The CDR3 DNA is TGCGCCAGCAGCCAAGAAGGGGGGCGGGCGGGGCCTTACAATGAGCAGTTCTTC. Residues: CASSQEGGRAGPYNEQFF.

This clone has a single count. The chain is built from TRBV9 and TRBJ2-3, with 12 bases identical to TRBD2. Germline V lookup: CDR1 SGDLS, CDR2 YYNGEE. The CDR3 runs 19 residues. The J segment lost 1 base and the V segment lost 4 bases, leaving 13 bases of the junction unmatched. DNA for the CDR3: TGTGCCAGCAGCTTTGGTTGGGGACTAGCGGGCGGACGCACAGATACGCAGTATTTT. This translates into CASSFGWGLAGGRTDTQYF.

The V gene is TRBV6-5, the J gene TRBJ2-5, with 7 bases fitting TRBD1. Germline trimming cut 4 bases from V and 4 bases from J; bases unmatched to any gene: 0. CDR3 length: 12 residues. CDR1 MNHEY and CDR2 SVGAGI come from the germline V gene. CDR3 residues: CASSWDRETQYF. The CDR3 DNA reads as TGTGCCAGCAGTTGGGACAGAGAGACCCAGTACTTC.

The chain has TRBV2 and TRBJ1-6; 10 positions agree with TRBD1. CDR1 SNHLY and CDR2 FYNNEI come from the germline V gene. This CDR3 contains 16 residues. The J segment lost 9 bases and the V segment lost 1 base, leaving 6 bases of the junction unmatched. Written as DNA, the CDR3 is TGTGCCAGCAGTGAAGAAGGACAGGGGGTTAGTTCACCCCTCCACTTT. It codes for CASSEEGQGVSSPLHF.

The chain joins TRBV19 to TRBJ1-2; unclear D gene. Germline assignment: CDR1 LNHDA and CDR2 SQIVND (reference sequence). The germline V and J ends were trimmed by 2 bases and 2 bases, with 9 bases remaining between them. This CDR3 spans 14 amino acids. The CDR3 reads CASSIYSANYGYTF. CDR3 DNA sequence: TGTGCCAGTAGTATATACAGTGCCAACTATGGCTACACCTTC.

This chain joins TRBV7-9 and TRBJ1-5; tentative D call: TRBD1 (5 bases). The V and J ends lost 3 bases and 0 bases respectively, with 12 bases between them. The CDR3 contains 16 residues. CDR1 is SEHNR, CDR2 FQNEAQ, per germline (reference sequence). CDR3: CASSLRGGDSNQPQHF. CDR3 DNA: TGTGCCAGCAGCTTGAGGGGAGGGGATAGCAATCAGCCCCAGCATTTT.

This rearrangement joins TRBV6-6 to TRBJ2-7, with D unclear. Germline V CDR1 and CDR2: MNHNY, SVGAGI (reference sequence). The CDR3 consists of 13 residues. V lost 6 bases, J lost 0 bases, and 9 bases lay in between. The CDR3 reads CASSPTHSYEQYF. CDR3 coding DNA: TGTGCCAGCAGCCCGACACACTCCTACGAGCAGTACTTC.